The clone carrying this TCR beta chain was detected only a few times. Antigen unknown. Per the germline V gene, CDR1 is SGHRS and CDR2 is YFSETQ. V shed 1 base, J shed 7 bases, and the junction held 9 bases outside the gene matches. The CDR3 is 16 amino acids. The source of the sample is a study of response to subunit inactivated influenza vaccine. TCRdb reprocessed the RT-PCR reads via MiXCR and lists one record per CDR3 protein. The repertoire holds almost 600,000 distinct CDR3 sequences, 14% seen once, with approximately 12% in the top ten. Overall study findings and caveats: It was suggested by the authors that few new T cells are recruited by each seasonal influenza vaccination.

The rearrangement joins TRBV5-1 to TRBJ2-2; 8 bases map to TRBD1. This receptor was obtained from a man aged 45 to 65 who received an inactivated influenza vaccine. This specimen consisted of PBMCs from blood, obtained 11 to 12 days after vaccination. CDR3 sequence (DNA): TGCGCCAGCAGCTTGAGGGACAGGCTGTTGGTCGGGGAGCTGTTTTTT. Amino acids: CASSLRDRLLVGELFF. Full variable domain (remainder filled in from reference TRBV5-1 and TRBJ2-2): KAGVTQTPRYLIKTRGQQVTLSCSPISGHRSVSWYQQTPGQGLQFLFEYFSETQRNKGNFPGRFSGRQFSNSRSEMNVSTLELGDSALYLCASSLRDRLLVGELFFGEGSRLTVL.